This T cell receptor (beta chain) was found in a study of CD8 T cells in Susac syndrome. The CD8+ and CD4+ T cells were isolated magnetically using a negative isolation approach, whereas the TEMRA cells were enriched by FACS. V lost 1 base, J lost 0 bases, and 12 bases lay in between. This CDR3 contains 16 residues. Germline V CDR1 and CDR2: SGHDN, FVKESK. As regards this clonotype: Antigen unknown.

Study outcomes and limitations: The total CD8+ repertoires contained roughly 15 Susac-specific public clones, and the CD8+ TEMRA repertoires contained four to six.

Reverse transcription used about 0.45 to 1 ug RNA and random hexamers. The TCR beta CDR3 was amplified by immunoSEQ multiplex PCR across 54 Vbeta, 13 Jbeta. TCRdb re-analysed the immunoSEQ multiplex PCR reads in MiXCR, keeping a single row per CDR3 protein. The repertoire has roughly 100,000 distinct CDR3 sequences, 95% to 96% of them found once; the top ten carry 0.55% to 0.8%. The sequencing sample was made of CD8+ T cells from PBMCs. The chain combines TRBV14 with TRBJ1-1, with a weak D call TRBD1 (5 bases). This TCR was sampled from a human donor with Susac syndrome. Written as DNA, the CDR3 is TGTGCCAGCAGCCAAGGCCCAGGGAGCGTGAACACTGAAGCTTTCTTT. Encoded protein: CASSQGPGSVNTEAFF.